One T cell receptor (beta chain) is described in this entry. The CDR3 extends over 15 amino acids. Germline CDR1 is SNHLY and CDR2 is FYNNEI. The V gene end was trimmed by 10 bases and the J gene end by 10 bases; junction bases not matched to a gene: 15. This sample stems from a study of T cell changes during pregnancy in multiple sclerosis. Assay used: immunoSEQ multiplex PCR; TCRdb lists only in-frame clones, some missing. Of some 81,000 clones in the sample, about nine tenths were seen once. The origin of this receptor is a female donor with multiple sclerosis, enrolled in a pregnancy study. The source material was peripheral blood, sampled before pregnancy. V is TRBV2 and J is TRBJ2-1; TRBD2 matches 11 bases. The CDR3 DNA reads TGTGCCACCCTCCCCCGTAGCGGGGGGGCGGGGGAGCAGTTCTTC. As protein: CATLPRSGGAGEQFF.